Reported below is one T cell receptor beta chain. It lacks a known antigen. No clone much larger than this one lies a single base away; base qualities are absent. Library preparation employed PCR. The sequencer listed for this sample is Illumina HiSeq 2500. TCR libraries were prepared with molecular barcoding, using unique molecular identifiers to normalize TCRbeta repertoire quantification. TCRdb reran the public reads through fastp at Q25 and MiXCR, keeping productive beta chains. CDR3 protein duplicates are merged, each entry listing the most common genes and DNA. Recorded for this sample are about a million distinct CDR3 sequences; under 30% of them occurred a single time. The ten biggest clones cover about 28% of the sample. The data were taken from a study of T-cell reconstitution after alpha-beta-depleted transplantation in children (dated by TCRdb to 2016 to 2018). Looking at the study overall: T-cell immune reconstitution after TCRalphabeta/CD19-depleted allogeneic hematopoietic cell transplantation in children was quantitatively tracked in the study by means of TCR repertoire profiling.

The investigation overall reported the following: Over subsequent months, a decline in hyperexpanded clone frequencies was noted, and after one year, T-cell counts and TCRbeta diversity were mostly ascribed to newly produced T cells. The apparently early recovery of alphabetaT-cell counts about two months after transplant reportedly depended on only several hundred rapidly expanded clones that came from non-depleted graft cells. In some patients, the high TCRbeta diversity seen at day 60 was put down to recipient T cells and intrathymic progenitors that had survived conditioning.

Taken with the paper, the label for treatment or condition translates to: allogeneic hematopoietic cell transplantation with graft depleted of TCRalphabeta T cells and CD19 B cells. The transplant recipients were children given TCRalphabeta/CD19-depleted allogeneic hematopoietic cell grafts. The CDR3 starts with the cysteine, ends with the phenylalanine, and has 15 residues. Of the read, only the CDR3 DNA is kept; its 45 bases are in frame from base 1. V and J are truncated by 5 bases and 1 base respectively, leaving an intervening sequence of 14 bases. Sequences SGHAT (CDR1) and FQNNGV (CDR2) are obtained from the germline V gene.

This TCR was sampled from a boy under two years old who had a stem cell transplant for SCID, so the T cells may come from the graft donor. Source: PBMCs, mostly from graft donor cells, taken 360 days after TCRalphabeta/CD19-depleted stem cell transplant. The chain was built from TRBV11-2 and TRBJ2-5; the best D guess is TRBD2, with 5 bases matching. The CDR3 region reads CASSNGPSSQETQYF. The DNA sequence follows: TGTGCCAGCAGCAATGGGCCTAGCTCCCAAGAGACCCAGTACTTC.